This section outlines one T cell receptor beta chain sequence together with its context. This sample is drawn from a study of blood T cell repertoires in COVID-19. Whole-study context: T cells, B-cell-depleted T cells, or PBMCs supplied cDNA or gDNA.

Clones were read by immunoSEQ multiplex PCR, and TCRdb kept only the in-frame ones, dropping some. Here the sample spans 200,000 to 250,000 clones, 84% being singletons. In germline, CDR1 is MNHEY, CDR2 SMNVEV (reference sequence). Between the trimmed V and J ends, which lost 6 bases and 1 base, there was a span of 15 bases. This CDR3 is built from 16 residues. The TCR was taken from a man aged 30 to 45 with active or convalescent COVID-19. Specimen: peripheral blood. The chain joins TRBV27 to TRBJ2-2, with D perhaps matching TRBD2 (5 bases). CDR3 sequence reads: CASRPAAEKNTGELFF. The CDR3 DNA reads as TGTGCCAGCAGGCCAGCAGCGGAGAAGAACACCGGGGAGCTGTTTTTT.